Shown below are 19 T cell receptor beta chains from a single sample sequenced in a study of T cell responses to AZD1222 COVID-19 vaccine. The repertoire was sequenced with immunoSEQ multiplex PCR; TCRdb's copy has only in-frame clones and lacks some. The sample lists 95,000 to 130,000 clones; roughly nine tenths were seen once. The material sequenced was peripheral blood, taken on day 0 of AZD1222 vaccination. Receptors originate from an adult in good health.

In this sample, this clone turned up a few times. V and J are TRBV7-3 and TRBJ2-3; D is unresolved. Looked up from germline, CDR1 is SGHTA and CDR2 is FQGTGA. This CDR3 is 15 amino acids long. Trimming took off 5 bases at V and 1 base at J, with 13 bases between the two ends. The CDR3 loop reads CASSPSRARTDTQYF. CDR3 coding DNA: TGTGCCAGCAGCCCCTCCCGGGCACGCACAGATACGCAGTATTTT. The variable domain in full, completed from reference TRBV7-3 and TRBJ2-3, reads GAGVSQTPSNKVTEKGKYVELRCDPISGHTALYWYRQSLGQGPEFLIYFQGTGAADDSGLPNDRFFAVRPEGSVSTLKIQRTERGDSAVYLCASSPSRARTDTQYFGPGTRLTVL.

The genes are TRBV20-1 and TRBJ2-1; D unresolved. Trimming removed 7 bases from V and 5 bases from J, with 9 bases in between. Looked up from germline, CDR1 is DFQATT and CDR2 is SNEGSKA (reference sequence). The CDR3 extends over 11 amino acids. The CDR3 here is CSGRANNEQFF. The CDR3 coding sequence is TGCAGTGGCCGGGCAAACAATGAGCAGTTCTTC.

On this clone itself: At one end the junction does not follow the germline gene, possibly because of a read error. The CDR3 here is CASSYVRASDAFF. The CDR3, as DNA: TGTGCCAGCAGTTACGTCAGGGCTTCTGATGCTTTCTTT. V and J are TRBV6-5 and TRBJ1-1; tentatively, D is TRBD1 (5 bases). Looked up from germline, CDR1 is MNHEY and CDR2 is SVGAGI. The CDR3 length is 13 residues.

A few counts support this clone. Compared with germline, one end of the junction differs, possibly owing to a read error. The chain joins TRBV5-1 to TRBJ1-1, with D possibly being TRBD1 (6 bases). Germline V lookup: CDR1 SGHRS, CDR2 YFSETQ. The CDR3 extends over 15 amino acids. The DNA of the CDR3 is TGCGCCAGCAGCTTGCCCGAGACAGGTCTCACTGAGGCTTTCTTT. Amino acids: CASSLPETGLTEAFF.

The CDR3, as DNA: TGTGCCAGCAGTTTGTCGGCAGGGATGAACACTGAAGCTTTCTTT. Its protein is CASSLSAGMNTEAFF. V and J are TRBV27 and TRBJ1-1, with a weak D call TRBD1 (5 bases). The CDR3 is made up of 15 amino acids. V was cut by 3 bases and J by 0 bases, with 11 bases left in between. Germline V CDR1 and CDR2: MNHEY, SMNVEV (reference sequence).

The chain carries TRBV24-1 and TRBJ1-2; no definite D call. Germline V gene sequence: CDR1 KGHDR, CDR2 SFDVKD. The CDR3 loop spans 13 amino acids. V was pared by 2 bases and J by 5 bases, with 8 bases between. The CDR3 protein is CATSDYGQYGYTF. The DNA for the CDR3 is TGTGCCACCAGTGATTATGGTCAGTATGGCTACACCTTC.

V gene TRBV29-1 combines with J gene TRBJ2-2, with 7 nucleotides matching TRBD1. This CDR3 region has 14 residues. J gave up 0 bases and V 4 bases, and 2 bases lay outside the gene matches. Per the germline V gene, CDR1 is SQVTM and CDR2 is ANQGSEA. The CDR3 loop is CSVGGGPNTGELFF. DNA for the CDR3: TGCAGCGTTGGAGGGGGCCCGAACACCGGGGAGCTGTTTTTT.

The chain has TRBV6-5 and TRBJ1-2, with TRBD1 as a possible D gene (6 bases). The CDR3 is made up of 15 amino acids. V was clipped by 2 bases and J by 4 bases, with 14 bases between them. CDR1 MNHEY and CDR2 SVGAGI come from the germline V gene. CDR3 in amino acids: CASSYTNRDGYGYTF. CDR3 sequence (DNA): TGTGCCAGCAGTTACACAAACAGGGATGGCTATGGCTACACCTTC.

The rearrangement links TRBV19 to TRBJ1-5; no clear D gene. The CDR3 loop spans 16 amino acids. Germline values: CDR1 LNHDA, CDR2 SQIVND (reference sequence). V shed 5 bases and J shed 3 bases, with 17 bases lying between them. This chain's CDR3 is CASSSNSERVNQPQHF. CDR3 nucleotide sequence: TGTGCCAGTAGTTCAAACTCCGAAAGAGTCAATCAGCCCCAGCATTTT.

The rearrangement links TRBV5-4 to TRBJ2-3; 7 nucleotides match TRBD2. The CDR3 totals 13 residues. The germline V gene has CDR1 SGHNT and CDR2 YYREEE (reference sequence). V dropped 7 bases and J dropped 0; count of bases not matched to a gene: 2. The CDR3 loop reads CASLAASTDTQYF. The CDR3 DNA reads TGTGCCAGCCTAGCGGCTAGCACAGATACGCAGTATTTT.

The chain has TRBV4-1 and TRBJ1-2; no reliable D call. Germline CDR1 is MGHRA and CDR2 is YSYEKL. This CDR3 has 13 residues. V gave up 0 bases and J gave up 8 bases, with 10 bases separating them. The CDR3 reads CASSQDLGLGYTF. CDR3 coding DNA: TGCGCCAGCAGCCAAGATTTGGGTTTGGGCTACACCTTC.

This clone has only one observation. This chain uses TRBV5-4 with TRBJ1-2, with a possible D match to TRBD1 (5 bases). Trimming removed 4 bases at V and 2 bases at J, with 12 bases between. Germline V gene data show CDR1 as SGHNT and CDR2 as YYREEE (reference sequence). The CDR3 totals 14 residues. In DNA form, the CDR3 reads TGTGCCAGCAGCCCTGGGGGAGGCAACTATGGCTACACCTTC. Its translation is CASSPGGGNYGYTF.

The chain carries TRBV3-1 (or the pseudogene TRBV3-2) and TRBJ2-5, with no clear D. Germline-derived CDR1 and CDR2 are LGHDT and YNNKEL (reference sequence). V lost 0 bases and J lost 2, with 10 bases in between. The CDR3 length is 15 residues. CDR3 sequence: CASSQDWALQETQYF. The CDR3 region has the DNA TGTGCCAGCAGCCAAGATTGGGCACTTCAAGAGACCCAGTACTTC.

As regards this clone: Sequence at one end of the junction differs from germline and may be a read error. The gene calls are TRBV19 and TRBJ1-4, with no clear D. Germline CDR1 reads LNHDA; CDR2 reads SQIVND (reference sequence). This CDR3 has 16 residues. CDR3 DNA: TGTGCCAGTAGTCTAGACGGCCTGCCGTATAATGAAAAACTGTTTTTT. Residues: CASSLDGLPYNEKLFF. Filled out from reference TRBV19 and TRBJ1-4, the complete variable domain reads DGGITQSPKYLFRKEGQNVTLSCEQNLNHDAMYWYRQDPGQGLRLIYYSQIVNDFQKGDIAEGYSVSREKKESFPLTVTSAQKNPTAFYLCASSLDGLPYNEKLFFGSGTQLSVL.

This clone was seen a few times. As DNA, the CDR3 is TGTGCCAGCAGTTCCTCGGGAGTTCATTATGAAAAACTGTTTTTT. Translated: CASSSSGVHYEKLFF. The chain is built from TRBV6-5 and TRBJ1-4; no firm D call. V lost 4 bases, J lost 6 bases, and 15 bases lay in between. Germline assignment: CDR1 MNHEY and CDR2 SVGAGI. This CDR3 is 15 amino acids long.

This clone occurred a few times. The chain carries TRBV5-4 and TRBJ1-4; the D gene is possibly TRBD1 (5 bases). The germline V gene has CDR1 SGHNT and CDR2 YYREEE (reference sequence). The length of the CDR3 is 15 residues. Trimming left V 0 bases short and J 8 bases short, with 14 bases between. In DNA, the CDR3 is TGTGCCAGCAGCTTGGATAGCAGGGTGGGGGAAAAACTGTTTTTT. Protein sequence: CASSLDSRVGEKLFF. Full variable domain (remainder filled in from reference TRBV5-4 and TRBJ1-4): ETGVTQSPTHLIKTRGQQVTLRCSSQSGHNTVSWYQQALGQGPQFIFQYYREEENGRGNFPPRFSGLQFPNYSSELNVNALELDDSALYLCASSLDSRVGEKLFFGSGTQLSVL.

V and J are TRBV6-5 and TRBJ2-7; TRBD1 agrees at 7 bases. The CDR3 is made up of 14 amino acids. V gave up 2 bases and J gave up 2 bases; unmatched junction bases: 3. Germline V gene data show CDR1 as MNHEY and CDR2 as SVGAGI. The DNA of the CDR3 is TGTGCCAGCAGTTACGGGCAGGGGGCCTACGAGCAGTACTTC. It encodes CASSYGQGAYEQYF.

The chain links TRBV6-4 to TRBJ1-5; D not resolved. The CDR3 covers 13 residues. The germline CDR1 and CDR2 sequences are MRHNA and SNTAGT. Trimming pared 4 bases from V and 0 bases from J, leaving 4 bases between. The DNA for the CDR3 is TGTGCCAGCAGTGCAGATAGCAATCAGCCCCAGCATTTT. It specifies CASSADSNQPQHF.

This clone was counted a few times. J is TRBJ1-4 and V is TRBV4-2; 7 bases match TRBD1. With 4 bases clipped from V and 5 bases from J, the junction kept 4 bases outside the gene matches. Germline V lookup: CDR1 LGHNA, CDR2 YNFKEQ. The CDR3 covers 14 residues. The chain's CDR3 is CASSPQGRNEKLFF. CDR3 sequence (DNA): TGTGCCAGCAGCCCACAGGGGCGCAATGAAAAACTGTTTTTT.